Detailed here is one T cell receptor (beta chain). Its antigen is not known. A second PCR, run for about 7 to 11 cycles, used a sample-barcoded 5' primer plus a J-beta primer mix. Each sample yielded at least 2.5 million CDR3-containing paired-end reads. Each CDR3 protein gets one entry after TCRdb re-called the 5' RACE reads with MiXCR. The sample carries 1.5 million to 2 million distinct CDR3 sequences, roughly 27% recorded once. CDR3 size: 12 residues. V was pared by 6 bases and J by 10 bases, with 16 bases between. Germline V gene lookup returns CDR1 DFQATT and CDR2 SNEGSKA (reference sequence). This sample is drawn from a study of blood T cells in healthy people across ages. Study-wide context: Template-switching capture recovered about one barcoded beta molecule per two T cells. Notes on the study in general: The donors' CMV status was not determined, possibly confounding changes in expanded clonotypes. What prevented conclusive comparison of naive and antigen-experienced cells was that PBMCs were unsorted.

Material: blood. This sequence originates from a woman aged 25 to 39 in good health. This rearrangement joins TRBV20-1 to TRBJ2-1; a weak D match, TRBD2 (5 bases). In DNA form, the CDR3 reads TGCAGTGCCTTTCGGACTCTCACCGAGCAGTTCTTC. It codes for CSAFRTLTEQFF.